This T cell receptor (beta chain) comes out of a study of blood T cell repertoires in COVID-19. The CDR3 contains 13 residues. The V gene lost 2 bases and the J gene lost 5 bases, with 10 bases spanning the gap. CDR1 and CDR2 (germline): SGDLS, YYNGEE. This table comes from immunoSEQ multiplex PCR, and its TCRdb copy is limited to in-frame clones, with some not included. This table holds about 36,000 clones, around 70% found once. The sequencing input was peripheral blood. The sequence was obtained from a man in his 70s with COVID-19, enrolled during active disease. The rearrangement uses TRBV9 and TRBJ2-5; D perhaps matches TRBD1 (5 bases). CDR3 in amino acids: CASSVSGAETQYF. The CDR3, as DNA: TGTGCCAGCAGCGTCAGTGGGGCGGAGACCCAGTACTTC.